This passage covers 7 T cell receptor beta chains from one sample sequenced in a study of T cell changes during pregnancy in multiple sclerosis. Generated by immunoSEQ multiplex PCR, the TCRdb table keeps only in-frame clones and is missing some. The data hold tens of thousands of clones, with about 91% observed a single time. The sequencing here drew on peripheral blood, taken after pregnancy. The source is a female donor in good health, enrolled as a control in a pregnancy study.

The V gene is TRBV7-2, the J gene TRBJ2-7, with D perhaps TRBD2 (6 bases). The V and J ends lost 0 bases and 4 bases respectively, with 10 bases between them. The CDR3 contains 14 residues. Germline V gives CDR1 SGHTA, CDR2 FQGNSA. The CDR3 region is CASSLAGLAYEQYF. The CDR3 DNA sequence: TGTGCCAGCAGCTTAGCGGGTCTAGCGTACGAGCAGTACTTC. Combining the CDR3 with reference TRBV7-2 and TRBJ2-7 gives the whole variable domain GAGVSQSPSNKVTEKGKDVELRCDPISGHTALYWYRQSLGQGLEFLIYFQGNSAPDKSGLPSDRFSAERTGGSVSTLTIQRTQQEDSAVYLCASSLAGLAYEQYFGPGTRLTVT.

V gene TRBV4-1 combines with J gene TRBJ2-2; D is uncertain. CDR1 is MGHRA, CDR2 YSYEKL, per germline. The CDR3 spans 14 residues. V was pared by 3 bases and J by 3 bases, with 8 bases between. The CDR3 bases are TGCGCCAGCAGCCACGTCCGGGACACCGGGGAGCTGTTTTTT. Protein: CASSHVRDTGELFF.

The genes are TRBV28 and TRBJ1-3; the D is unclear. V lost 6 bases and J 10 bases, leaving 10 bases between the germline ends. The CDR3 covers 11 residues. The germline gives CDR1 MDHEN, CDR2 SYDVKM. The CDR3 DNA reads as TGTGCCAGCAGAAGCGGTTTGACCATATATTTT. Translated, it gives CASRSGLTIYF.

The rearrangement links TRBV10-3 to TRBJ1-2; no definite D call. There are 14 residues in the CDR3. V dropped 6 bases and J dropped 3 bases, with 14 bases sitting between them. CDR1 and CDR2 from the germline V gene are ENHRY and SYGVKD. CDR3 nucleotide sequence: TGTGCCATCAGCGACCTGGGCGGGGACTATGGCTACACCTTC. Its protein is CAISDLGGDYGYTF.

This clone was counted between two and nine times. The chain uses TRBV10-2 and TRBJ1-2; no reliable D call. This CDR3 has 14 amino acids. Germline CDR1 and CDR2: WSHSY and SAAADI. V lost 6 bases to trimming and J lost 2 bases, with 13 bases between them. DNA of the CDR3: TGCGCCAGCAGCCAGACTTACGCCAACTATGGCTACACCTTC. It yields the protein CASSQTYANYGYTF.

The J gene is TRBJ2-1, the V gene TRBV5-1, with a tentative D call TRBD1 (5 bases). Germline CDR1 reads SGHRS; CDR2 reads YFSETQ. This CDR3 comprises 15 residues. V was clipped by 3 bases and J by 3 bases, with 13 bases between them. The CDR3 protein is CASSSQGSLYNEQFF. As DNA, the CDR3 is TGCGCCAGCAGCTCCCAGGGTTCTCTCTACAATGAGCAGTTCTTC.

The gene calls are TRBV7-9 and TRBJ2-2; 7 positions match TRBD1. Germline V gene data show CDR1 as SEHNR and CDR2 as FQNEAQ (reference sequence). V dropped 1 base and J dropped 2; count of bases not matched to a gene: 4. This CDR3 is 16 amino acids long. CDR3 in amino acids: CASSLGTGVNTGELFF. In DNA form, the CDR3 reads TGTGCCAGCAGCTTAGGGACAGGTGTTAACACCGGGGAGCTGTTTTTT.